The present TCR beta chain was sequenced within a study of vaccination and CD4 T cells after COVID-19. For the study at large: Stimuli were overlapping spike peptide pools of SARS-CoV-2 and three common cold coronaviruses (HCoV-NL63, HCoV-OC43, HCoV-229E).

CDR1 is SNHLY and CDR2 is FYNNEI in the germline V gene. This CDR3 contains 17 residues. The V gene lost 4 bases and the J gene lost 0 bases, with 16 bases spanning the gap. This clonotype was seen once. Its antigen is undetermined. Treatment indicated: approximately 11-day PBMC culture with coronavirus spike peptide pools or control peptides (ViraFEST assay). PCR-confirmed positives ranged from March to December 2020, preceding US Alpha, Beta and Delta variants. Sequencing of cultured CD4+ T cell DNA used the Oncomine TCR Beta short-read assay. The genomic DNA was obtained from cultured CD4+ T cells by extraction with the QIAamp micro DNA kit. TCRdb fed the PCR reads into MiXCR, producing one record per CDR3 protein. Of around 12,000 distinct CDR3 sequences listed, roughly 32% are singletons.

The sample was cultured CD4+ T cells from blood. The sequence was obtained from a human donor with COVID-19. This chain links TRBV2 with TRBJ2-4; D possibly corresponds to TRBD1 (5 bases). CDR3 nucleotide sequence: TGTGCCAGCAGTGCCCCTCAGGGCGTCCTAGCCAAAAACATTCAGTACTTC. It codes for CASSAPQGVLAKNIQYF.